This is a list of T cell receptor beta chains from one sample in a study of Ad26.COV2.S vaccination and SARS-CoV-2 variants. Measured with immunoSEQ multiplex PCR; TCRdb has only the in-frame clones, and not every one. The sample shows roughly 510,000 clones, around 85% of them seen only once. This material consisted of peripheral blood, taken in a trial of Ad26.COV2.S vaccine versus placebo. These receptors were taken from a person between 18 and 65 years old who received the Ad26.COV2.S COVID-19 vaccine or a placebo. Both conserved end residues are part of each CDR3. D genes are given only for firm matches. Rows may omit the clone size; those that give it use once, few, many or a size class.

TRBJ1-1	TRBD1	TRBV11-1	once	CASSHRQGQGNTEAFF	TGTGCCAGCAGCCACAGACAGGGTCAGGGGAACACTGAAGCTTTCTTT
TRBJ1-4	NA	TRBV14	NA	CASSQVGGAGGKLFF	TGTGCCAGCAGCCAAGTAGGGGGGGCAGGCGGAAAACTGTTTTTT
TRBJ1-5	TRBD1	TRBV18	NA	CASSPGQGGSNQPQHF	TGTGCCAGCTCACCCGGACAGGGAGGGAGCAATCAGCCCCAGCATTTT
TRBJ2-3	TRBD2	TRBV5-1	once	CASSQWTSGMGTDTQYF	TGCGCCAGCAGCCAATGGACTAGCGGGATGGGGACAGATACGCAGTATTTT
TRBJ1-2	NA	TRBV14	few	CASSQALGSNYGYTF	TGTGCCAGCAGCCAAGCCTTGGGGAGTAACTATGGCTACACCTTC
TRBJ2-1	NA	TRBV13	NA	CASNVDGVQFF	TGTGCCAGCAACGTAGACGGTGTGCAGTTCTTC
TRBJ2-7	TRBD1	TRBV28	many	CARCAGQGGNEQYF	TGTGCCAGATGCGCGGGACAGGGGGGCAACGAGCAGTACTTC
TRBJ1-3	NA	TRBV28	NA	CASTRAGSGNTIYF	TGTGCCAGCACGAGGGCAGGCTCTGGAAACACCATATATTTT
TRBJ2-3	TRBD1	TRBV14	few	CASSANPGQGGDTQYF	TGTGCCAGCAGCGCTAATCCGGGACAGGGGGGCGATACGCAGTATTTT
TRBJ2-3	NA	TRBV25-1	NA	CASSELGTDTQYF	TGTGCCAGCAGTGAACTCGGCACAGATACGCAGTATTTT
TRBJ2-1	NA	TRBV21-1	NA	CASSKQEAYNEQFF	TGTGCCAGCAGCAAACAGGAGGCCTACAATGAGCAGTTCTTC
TRBJ1-2	NA	TRBV2	NA	CASSRGRGYGYTF	TGTGCCAGCAGCAGGGGACGAGGGTATGGCTACACCTTC
TRBJ2-1	NA	TRBV9	NA	CASSGDEQFF	TGTGCCAGCAGCGGCGATGAGCAGTTCTTC
TRBJ2-1	TRBD1	TRBV12-3/TRBV12-4	NA	CASSSDRGDEQFF	TGTGCCAGCAGCTCGGACAGGGGCGATGAGCAGTTCTTC
TRBJ2-1	TRBD2	TRBV5-1	NA	CASSLVPAGGYNEQFF	TGCGCCAGCAGCTTGGTCCCAGCGGGAGGGTACAATGAGCAGTTCTTC
TRBJ2-7	TRBD2	TRBV6-5	NA	CASTGRESYEQYF	TGTGCCAGCACAGGGCGGGAGTCCTACGAGCAGTACTTC
TRBJ2-2	NA	TRBV19	few	CASRRAGFGELFF	TGTGCCAGTAGGAGGGCAGGGTTCGGGGAGCTGTTTTTT
TRBJ2-1	TRBD2	TRBV6-1	NA	CASSEVLTGGQFF	TGTGCCAGCAGTGAAGTCTTGACGGGAGGGCAGTTCTTC
TRBJ2-2	NA	TRBV3-1/TRBV3-2	NA	CASSPHGELFF	TGTGCCAGCAGCCCACACGGGGAGCTGTTTTTT
TRBJ1-1	TRBD1	TRBV2	NA	CASDREAEAFF	TGTGCCAGTGACAGGGAGGCTGAAGCTTTCTTT
TRBJ2-7	TRBD2	TRBV11-1	NA	CASSFKLAGSEQYF	TGTGCCAGCAGCTTTAAACTAGCGGGATCCGAGCAGTACTTC
TRBJ1-5	TRBD1	TRBV28	NA	CASSLQGVDQPQHF	TGTGCCAGCAGTTTACAGGGGGTGGATCAGCCCCAGCATTTT
TRBJ2-1	TRBD1	TRBV28	NA	CASSLWKGANTNEQFF	TGTGCCAGCAGTTTGTGGAAGGGGGCGAACACCAATGAGCAGTTCTTC
TRBJ1-2	TRBD1	TRBV19	NA	CASSMRTGPTVGYTF	TGTGCCAGTAGTATGAGGACAGGGCCAACAGTGGGCTACACCTTC
TRBJ1-6	NA	TRBV9	NA	CASSVKGHYNSPLHF	TGTGCCAGCAGCGTGAAGGGGCACTATAATTCACCCCTCCACTTT
TRBJ1-4	NA	TRBV6-6	NA	CASSSPPRGAGEKLFF	TGTGCCAGCAGTTCCCCACCCCGGGGCGCGGGCGAAAAACTGTTTTTT
TRBJ2-7	TRBD2	TRBV28	once	CASSLSGTSGRAYEQYF	TGTGCCAGCAGTTTATCCGGGACTAGCGGGAGGGCCTACGAGCAGTACTTC
TRBJ2-7	NA	TRBV3-1/TRBV3-2	NA	CASSQDFQSYEQYF	TGTGCCAGCAGCCAAGATTTTCAATCCTACGAGCAGTACTTC
TRBJ2-3	NA	TRBV7-2	NA	CASSLQRVDTQYF	TGTGCCAGCAGCCTTCAGCGGGTAGATACGCAGTATTTT
TRBJ1-1	TRBD1	TRBV28	NA	CASSNQGAGDTEAFF	TGTGCCAGCAGTAACCAGGGGGCCGGGGACACTGAAGCTTTCTTT
TRBJ1-1	NA	TRBV6-2/TRBV6-3	once	CASSTPPRGDNTEAFF	TGTGCCAGCAGCACACCCCCCCGGGGGGACAACACTGAAGCTTTCTTT
TRBJ1-2	TRBD1	TRBV2	NA	CASTRDSLNYGYTF	TGTGCCAGCACCCGGGACAGCTTAAACTATGGCTACACCTTC
TRBJ1-2	NA	TRBV19	NA	CASSIRSNYGYTF	TGTGCCAGTAGTATACGATCTAACTATGGCTACACCTTC
TRBJ2-1	NA	TRBV7-9	NA	CASSSGGGGNYNEQFF	TGTGCCAGCAGTTCGGGTGGTGGGGGTAACTACAATGAGCAGTTCTTC
TRBJ2-5	TRBD2	TRBV24-1	NA	CATSDPLAGGRETQYF	TGTGCCACCAGTGATCCCTTAGCGGGAGGGAGGGAGACCCAGTACTTC
TRBJ1-2	NA	TRBV7-3	NA	CASSLRGQLSYGYTF	TGTGCCAGCAGCCTACGAGGACAGCTCTCTTACGGCTACACCTTC
TRBJ1-1	NA	TRBV12-3/TRBV12-4	NA	CASSLLAEAFF	TGTGCCAGCAGCCTTCTCGCTGAAGCTTTCTTT
TRBJ1-4	TRBD1	TRBV29-1	NA	CSVAGTGNEKLFF	TGCAGCGTAGCCGGGACAGGCAATGAAAAACTGTTTTTT
TRBJ1-5	NA	TRBV4-2	NA	CASSQGSDKFSNQPQHF	TGTGCCAGCAGCCAAGGATCGGATAAGTTTAGCAATCAGCCCCAGCATTTT
TRBJ2-3	NA	TRBV27	once	CASTKDSTDTQYF	TGTGCCAGCACCAAGGACTCCACAGATACGCAGTATTTT
TRBJ1-1	NA	TRBV28	NA	CASGVNRETEAFF	TGTGCCAGCGGGGTGAACAGGGAGACTGAAGCTTTCTTT
TRBJ1-1	NA	TRBV23-1	once	CASSQSTVTEAFF	TGCGCCAGCAGTCAATCAACCGTCACTGAAGCTTTCTTT
TRBJ2-7	TRBD1	TRBV28	NA	CASTRTGTGREQYF	TGTGCCAGCACCCGGACCGGGACAGGGAGGGAGCAGTACTTC
TRBJ1-2	TRBD1	TRBV30	NA	CAWSVGGQGVGYTF	TGTGCCTGGAGTGTGGGGGGACAGGGGGTTGGCTACACCTTC
TRBJ1-4	TRBD1	TRBV11-1	NA	CASSLQPGQGQKLFF	TGTGCCAGCAGCTTGCAACCGGGACAGGGGCAAAAACTGTTTTTT
TRBJ1-3	NA	TRBV12-5	once	CASGLLLDAGSGNTIYF	TGTGCTAGTGGTTTGCTCCTGGACGCTGGCTCTGGAAACACCATATATTTT
TRBJ2-3	TRBD1	TRBV7-2	NA	CASSLGGGVDTQYF	TGTGCCAGCAGCTTAGGAGGGGGCGTCGATACGCAGTATTTT
TRBJ2-7	NA	TRBV30	NA	CAGGGRGPSYEQYF	TGTGCCGGGGGGGGGCGGGGCCCCTCCTACGAGCAGTACTTC
TRBJ2-2	NA	TRBV14	NA	CASSQIPSAANTGELFF	TGTGCCAGCAGCCAAATCCCGTCAGCTGCGAACACCGGGGAGCTGTTTTTT
TRBJ2-5	TRBD2	TRBV24-1	few	CATASGSGVQETQYF	TGTGCCACCGCGTCGGGGAGCGGGGTCCAAGAGACCCAGTACTTC
TRBJ2-5	TRBD2	TRBV30	NA	CAWSTGGWSETQYF	TGTGCCTGGAGTACGGGGGGTTGGTCGGAGACCCAGTACTTC
TRBJ1-6	NA	TRBV27	once	CASSSHSGASFNSPLHF	TGTGCCAGCAGTAGCCATTCAGGGGCGTCCTTCAATTCACCCCTCCACTTT
TRBJ2-1	TRBD1	TRBV14	NA	CASSIPGQGPSGWNEQFF	TGTGCCAGCAGCATTCCGGGACAGGGGCCTTCGGGGTGGAATGAGCAGTTCTTC
TRBJ2-2	TRBD2	TRBV4-2	NA	CASAQGTSGTGELFF	TGTGCCAGCGCCCAGGGGACTAGCGGGACCGGGGAGCTGTTTTTT
TRBJ2-2	NA	TRBV9	NA	CASSVGTIGTGELFF	TGTGCCAGCAGCGTAGGGACAATAGGCACCGGGGAGCTGTTTTTT
TRBJ1-2	NA	TRBV6-5	NA	CASTSQGYYGYTF	TGTGCCAGCACCAGCCAGGGGTACTATGGCTACACCTTC
TRBJ2-7	NA	TRBV5-1	NA	CASSLVIGRSQVEQYF	TGCGCCAGCAGCTTGGTTATCGGGCGGTCTCAGGTCGAGCAGTACTTC
TRBJ1-6	NA	TRBV27	NA	CASRFYVDSPLHF	TGTGCCAGCAGGTTTTACGTGGACTCACCCCTCCACTTT